This T cell receptor beta chain was documented in a study of beta chain features in type 1 diabetes. Study details: Summed over all samples, the examined sorted cells came to fewer than 120 million. Points from the study as a whole: Within each of all four CD4+ subsets, Type 1 diabetes patients had TCRB CDR3s that were moderately but significantly shorter. A definitive answer on HLA type influencing TCRB rearrangement was not reached here. Sequencing of cDNA might inflate the share of cells that strongly express TCR.

Of the isolated RNA, all was reverse transcribed, and so the sequenced material was expressed TCRB transcripts. Measured with immunoSEQ multiplex PCR; TCRdb has only the in-frame clones, and not every one. Among 250,000 to 350,000 clones listed, roughly an eighth were seen once. Points on this clone: Its antigen remains unidentified.

Sorting with CD45RO/CCR7/CD25/CD127/CD95/CD27 yielded naive, central memory, regulatory and stem-like memory CD4+ cells. The sequenced sample consisted of naive CD4+ T cells from blood. The receptor comes from a man aged 30 to 39 with type 1 diabetes.

The CDR3 DNA reads TGTGCCAGCAGCTTGTCAGGGTCCGGGGCCAACGTCCTGACTTTC. Its protein is CASSLSGSGANVLTF. The chain carries TRBV7-2 and TRBJ2-6; possibly TRBD1 for D (5 bases). This CDR3 has 15 amino acids. Looked up from germline, CDR1 is SGHTA and CDR2 is FQGNSA. Trimming removed 3 bases from V and 4 bases from J, with 10 bases in between.